These 17 T cell receptor beta chains were sequenced from one sample in a study of T cell repertoires in cytomegalovirus infection. TCRdb itself ran the reads through MiXCR, one entry per CDR3 protein. The sample shows 200,000 to 300,000 distinct CDR3 sequences, 9% to 15% of them seen only once. Sequenced input: PBMCs. The receptors here all came from a human donor in good health (CMV status not recorded). Some clones in this sample may be carry-over from other donors' samples.

This clonotype showed up just once. J is TRBJ2-7 and V is TRBV19; 10 positions agree with TRBD2. CDR3 length equals 14 residues. Trimming cost V 2 bases and J 3 bases; bases outside gene matches: 1. Germline values: CDR1 LNHDA, CDR2 SQIVND (reference sequence). The CDR3 DNA reads TGTGCCAGTAGTATACAGCGGGAGGGCTACGAGCAGTACTTC. Its translation: CASSIQREGYEQYF.

This clonotype has a count of ten or more. The gene calls are TRBV7-2 and TRBJ1-2; no firm D call. CDR3 length: 14 residues. From germline, CDR1 is SGHTA and CDR2 FQGNSA. Trimming removed 1 base from V and 4 bases from J, with 10 bases in between. The CDR3 region has the DNA TGTGCCAGCAGCTTAGGGCCCGAGGGCTATGGCTACACCTTC. Protein: CASSLGPEGYGYTF.

This clonotype was recorded at least ten times. The genes are TRBV19 and TRBJ1-1; 8 nucleotides agree with TRBD1. The junction had 18 bases not matched to a gene; V was cut back by 7 bases and J by 8 bases. This CDR3 has 16 residues. The germline V gene has CDR1 LNHDA and CDR2 SQIVND (reference sequence). CDR3 in DNA: TGTGCCAGTACCAACCCGGACAGGGCCCCGCTATTGGAAGCTTTCTTT. Translated, it gives CASTNPDRAPLLEAFF.

Ten or more counts support this clonotype. This CDR3 is CSAIPPASGSGGQETQYF. In nucleotides, the CDR3 is TGCAGTGCTATCCCCCCGGCTAGCGGGAGCGGGGGCCAAGAGACCCAGTACTTC. This chain joins TRBV20-1 and TRBJ2-5, with 10 bases aligning to TRBD2. The V gene end was trimmed by 4 bases and the J gene end by 1 base; junction bases not matched to a gene: 15. The CDR3 length is 18 residues. Per germline, CDR1 DFQATT and CDR2 SNEGSKA (reference sequence).

The gene calls are TRBV11-2 and TRBJ2-7; TRBD1 matches at 8 bases. Germline V gives CDR1 SGHAT, CDR2 FQNNGV. CDR3 length equals 14 residues. Trimming at V came to 8 bases and at J to 4 bases, leaving 10 bases not matched to a gene. CDR3 residues: CASRSLQGVYEQYF. The CDR3 DNA reads TGTGCCAGCCGTAGCCTACAGGGGGTTTACGAGCAGTACTTC.

In the case of this clonotype: A much bigger clone sits one base away, suggesting this may be a read error. The genes are TRBV11-1 and TRBJ1-3; possibly TRBD1 for D (6 bases). Looked up from germline, CDR1 is SGHAT and CDR2 is FQDESV (reference sequence). The CDR3 spans 14 residues. CDR3 in DNA: TGTGCCAGCAGCTTCACAGGGACCCGAAAAACCATATATTTT. Encoded protein: CASSFTGTRKTIYF. Full variable domain (missing parts from reference TRBV11-1 and TRBJ1-3): EAEVAQSPRYKITEKSQAVAFWCDPISGHATLYWYRQILGQGPELLVQFQDESVVDDSQLPKDRFSAERLKGVDSTLKIQPAELGDSAMYLCASSFTGTRKTIYFGEGSWLTVV.

The table lists this clonotype with a few counts. This chain links TRBV11-2 with TRBJ2-3; no definite D call. There are 12 residues in the CDR3. Looked up from germline, CDR1 is SGHAT and CDR2 is FQNNGV. V was cut by 4 bases and J by 5 bases, with 7 bases left in between. The CDR3 DNA reads TGTGCCAGCAGCTCCCTCCTAGATACGCAGTATTTT. It yields the protein CASSSLLDTQYF.

This clonotype was observed at least ten times. The chain links TRBV28 to TRBJ1-2; 9 bases line up with TRBD1. Germline V gives CDR1 MDHEN, CDR2 SYDVKM. The CDR3 is made up of 15 amino acids. The junction had 8 bases not matched to a gene; V was cut back by 6 bases and J by 3 bases. CDR3 sequence (DNA): TGTGCCAGCAGACCAATGGACAGGGGCGACTATGGCTACACCTTC. Its translation is CASRPMDRGDYGYTF.

This clonotype was picked up many times. V usage is TRBV6-1 and J usage is TRBJ2-7; tentatively, D is TRBD1 or TRBD2 (5 bases each). This CDR3 has 17 amino acids. V shed 6 bases and J shed 3 bases, with 24 bases lying between them. Germline V lookup: CDR1 MNHNS, CDR2 SASEGT. The CDR3 region has the DNA TGTGCCAGCAGGAGGGGTGAGGACTGGGCAGCGATCTACGAGCAGTACTTC. It specifies CASRRGEDWAAIYEQYF.

In its sample, this clonotype was seen many times. The chain is built from TRBV10-3 and TRBJ1-1, with TRBD1 matching 8 bases. CDR1 and CDR2 (germline): ENHRY, SYGVKD. There are 13 residues in the CDR3. Trimming cost V 8 bases and J 2 bases; bases outside gene matches: 4. The CDR3 loop is CAIGGTGNTEAFF. Here the CDR3 DNA reads TGTGCCATCGGGGGGACAGGCAACACTGAAGCTTTCTTT.

This clonotype showed up just a few times. The V call is TRBV14, the J call TRBJ2-7; D is uncertain. Germline CDR1 and CDR2: SGHDN and FVKESK. Trimming took off 7 bases at V and 2 bases at J, with 15 bases between the two ends. CDR3 size: 14 residues. The CDR3 region has the DNA TGTGCCAGCAATCAACAAGGGTTGGCCTACGAGCAGTACTTC. The encoded protein is CASNQQGLAYEQYF.

V and J are TRBV10-3 and TRBJ2-7; no firm D call. Germline CDR1 ENHRY, CDR2 SYGVKD. V lost 6 bases to trimming and J lost 7 bases, with 10 bases between them. The CDR3 runs to 11 residues. The CDR3 region is CAISFDIEQYF. CDR3 nucleotides: TGTGCCATCAGCTTTGACATTGAGCAGTACTTC.

This clonotype was picked up a small number of times. V and J are TRBV20-1 and TRBJ2-1, with D possibly TRBD2 on 6 matching bases. V dropped 1 base and J dropped 5 bases, with 12 bases sitting between them. Germline V gene sequence: CDR1 DFQATT, CDR2 SNEGSKA (reference sequence). The CDR3 loop spans 14 amino acids. CDR3 loop: CSARGWEVNNEQFF. In nucleotides, the CDR3 is TGCAGTGCTAGAGGGTGGGAGGTCAACAATGAGCAGTTCTTC.

This chain's CDR3 is CASSQDRGYYGYTF. The CDR3 bases are TGCGCCAGCAGCCAAGATCGGGGATACTATGGCTACACCTTC. This chain links TRBV4-1 with TRBJ1-2; D call uncertain. V was pared by 0 bases and J by 3 bases, with 8 bases between. The CDR3 runs 14 residues. Germline CDR1 and CDR2: MGHRA and YSYEKL.

The chain joins TRBV29-1 to TRBJ1-4; weak D call: TRBD1 (5 bases). V lost 1 base and J 5 bases, leaving 11 bases between the germline ends. Germline-derived CDR1 and CDR2 are SQVTM and ANQGSEA. This CDR3 comprises 14 residues. CDR3 residues: CSVEVVGPNEKLFF. The CDR3 DNA sequence: TGCAGCGTTGAAGTCGTGGGGCCGAATGAAAAACTGTTTTTT.

V usage is TRBV7-3 and J usage is TRBJ2-2; D could derive from TRBD1 or TRBD2 (5 bases each). The CDR3 spans 14 residues. Trimming removed 5 bases at V and 6 bases at J, with 13 bases between. CDR1 SGHTA and CDR2 FQGTGA come from the germline V gene. The CDR3 DNA follows: TGTGCCAGCAGCCCCTCGGGGCCCCCCGGGGAGCTGTTTTTT. Its protein product is CASSPSGPPGELFF.

Worth noting for this clonotype: A much larger clone differs by one base, so this may be a read error. Without the conserved terminal phenylalanine or tryptophan, this CDR3 likely stems from a read error. The V gene is TRBV28, the J gene TRBJ1-5; perhaps TRBD1 as D (5 bases). The CDR3 totals 16 residues. V was trimmed by 2 bases and J by 2 bases, leaving 13 bases between them. Germline CDR1 and CDR2: MDHEN and SYDVKM. CDR3 in amino acids: CASSLMGGLRNQPQHL. The CDR3 nucleotides read TGTGCCAGCAGTTTAATGGGGGGGTTACGCAATCAGCCCCAGCATCTT.